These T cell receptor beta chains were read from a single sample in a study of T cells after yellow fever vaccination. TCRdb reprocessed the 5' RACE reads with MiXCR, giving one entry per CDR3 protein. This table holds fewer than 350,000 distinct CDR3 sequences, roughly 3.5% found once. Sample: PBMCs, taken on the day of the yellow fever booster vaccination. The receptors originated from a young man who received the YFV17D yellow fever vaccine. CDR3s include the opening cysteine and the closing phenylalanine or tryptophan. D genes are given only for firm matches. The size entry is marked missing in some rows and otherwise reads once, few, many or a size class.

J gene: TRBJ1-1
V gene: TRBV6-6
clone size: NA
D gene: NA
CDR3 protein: CASTSPPGRRTEAFF
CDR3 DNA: TGTGCCAGCACTTCACCGCCGGGGCGACGGACTGAAGCTTTCTTT

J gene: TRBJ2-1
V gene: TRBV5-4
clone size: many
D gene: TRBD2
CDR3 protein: CASSLDYDAGGRSSYNEQFF
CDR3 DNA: TGTGCCAGCAGCTTGGATTATGACGCGGGGGGGCGGAGCTCCTACAATGAGCAGTTCTTC

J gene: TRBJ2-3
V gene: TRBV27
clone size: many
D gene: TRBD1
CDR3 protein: CATTPGQGSDTQYF
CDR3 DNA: TGTGCCACCACGCCGGGACAGGGATCAGATACGCAGTATTTT

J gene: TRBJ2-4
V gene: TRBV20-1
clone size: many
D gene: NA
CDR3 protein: CSAGSFRNIQYF
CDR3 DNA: TGCAGTGCTGGTTCTTTTCGAAACATTCAGTACTTC

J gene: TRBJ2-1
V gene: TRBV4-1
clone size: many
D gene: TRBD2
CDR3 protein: CASSHPGGPYNEQFF
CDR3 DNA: TGCGCCAGCAGCCATCCGGGGGGGCCCTACAATGAGCAGTTCTTC

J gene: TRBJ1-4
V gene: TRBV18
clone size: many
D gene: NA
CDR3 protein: CASSKAAEGEKLFF
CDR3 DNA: TGTGCCAGCTCAAAAGCCGCGGAGGGTGAAAAACTGTTTTTT

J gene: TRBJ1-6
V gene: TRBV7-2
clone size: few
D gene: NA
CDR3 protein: CASSLERQGSSPLHF
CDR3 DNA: TGTGCCAGCAGCTTAGAGCGGCAGGGAAGTTCACCCCTCCACTTT

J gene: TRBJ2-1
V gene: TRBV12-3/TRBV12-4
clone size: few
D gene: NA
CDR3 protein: CASSHGPAGPNNEQFF
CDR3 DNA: TGTGCCAGCAGTCACGGACCGGCGGGACCAAACAATGAGCAGTTCTTC

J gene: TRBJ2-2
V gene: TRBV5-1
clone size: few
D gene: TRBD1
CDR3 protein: CASSAGQGAHTGELFF
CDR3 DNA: TGCGCCAGCAGCGCGGGACAGGGCGCTCACACCGGGGAGCTGTTTTTT

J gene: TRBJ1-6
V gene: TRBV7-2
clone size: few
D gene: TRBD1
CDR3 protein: CASSPTGLSPLHF
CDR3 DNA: TGTGCCAGCAGCCCGACAGGGCTGTCACCCCTCCACTTT

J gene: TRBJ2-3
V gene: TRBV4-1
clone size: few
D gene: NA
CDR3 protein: CASSQDWPDTQYF
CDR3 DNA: TGCGCCAGCAGCCAAGACTGGCCTGATACGCAGTATTTT

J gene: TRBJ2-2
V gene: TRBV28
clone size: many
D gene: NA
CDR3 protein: CASSSQNTGELFF
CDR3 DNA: TGTGCCAGCAGTTCTCAGAACACCGGGGAGCTGTTTTTT

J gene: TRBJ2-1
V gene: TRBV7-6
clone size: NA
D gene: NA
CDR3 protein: CASSLGQDSYNEQFF
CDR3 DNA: TGTGCCAGCAGCTTAGGGCAGGACTCCTACAATGAGCAGTTCTTC

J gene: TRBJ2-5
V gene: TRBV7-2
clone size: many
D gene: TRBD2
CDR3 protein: CASRVAGGSLQTQYF
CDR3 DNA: TGTGCCAGCAGAGTGGCGGGGGGGTCATTGCAGACCCAGTACTTC

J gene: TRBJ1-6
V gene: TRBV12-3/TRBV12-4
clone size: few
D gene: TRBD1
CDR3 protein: CACGTAYSPLHF
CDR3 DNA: TGTGCCTGCGGGACAGCCTATTCACCCCTCCACTTT

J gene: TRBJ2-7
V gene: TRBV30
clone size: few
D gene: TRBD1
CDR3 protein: CAWSASGQPYEQYF
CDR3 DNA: TGTGCCTGGAGTGCATCGGGACAGCCCTACGAGCAGTACTTC

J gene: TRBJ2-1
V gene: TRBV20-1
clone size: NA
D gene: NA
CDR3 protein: CSARDLGGSYNEQFF
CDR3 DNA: TGCAGTGCTAGAGATCTGGGGGGCTCGTACAATGAGCAGTTCTTC

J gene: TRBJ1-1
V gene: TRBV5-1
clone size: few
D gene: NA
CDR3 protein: CASSLGFVVNTEAFF
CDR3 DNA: TGCGCCAGCAGCTTGGGCTTCGTTGTGAACACTGAAGCTTTCTTT

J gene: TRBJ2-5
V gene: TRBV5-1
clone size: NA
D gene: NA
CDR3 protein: CASSLVASRETQYF
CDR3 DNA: TGCGCCAGCAGCTTGGTGGCGTCGAGGGAGACCCAGTACTTC

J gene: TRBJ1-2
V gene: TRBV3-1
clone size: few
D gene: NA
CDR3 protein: CASSPIGGGANYGYTF
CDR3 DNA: TGTGCCAGCAGCCCCATTGGGGGGGGAGCTAACTATGGCTACACCTTC

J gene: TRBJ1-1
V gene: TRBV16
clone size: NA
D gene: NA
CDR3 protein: CASSQSQGTEAFF
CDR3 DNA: TGTGCCAGCAGCCAATCTCAGGGAACTGAAGCTTTCTTT

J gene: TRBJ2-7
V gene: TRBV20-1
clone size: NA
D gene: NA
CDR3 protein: CSTKDNYEQYF
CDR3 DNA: TGCAGTACTAAGGACAACTACGAGCAGTACTTC

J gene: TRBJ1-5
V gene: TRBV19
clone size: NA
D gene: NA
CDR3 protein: CASRLAVRSNQPQHF
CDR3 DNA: TGTGCCAGTAGGCTGGCGGTTCGGAGCAATCAGCCCCAGCATTTT

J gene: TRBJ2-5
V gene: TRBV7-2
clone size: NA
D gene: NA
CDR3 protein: CASSLWGMGETQYF
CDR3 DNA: TGTGCCAGCAGCTTATGGGGGATGGGAGAGACCCAGTACTTC

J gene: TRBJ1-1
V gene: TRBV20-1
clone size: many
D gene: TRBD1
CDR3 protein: CSARSGTVNTEAFF
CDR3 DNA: TGCAGTGCTCGATCCGGGACAGTGAACACTGAAGCTTTCTTT

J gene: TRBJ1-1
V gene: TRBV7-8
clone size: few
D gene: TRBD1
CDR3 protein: CASSLLGQGRTEAFF
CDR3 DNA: TGTGCCAGCAGCTTATTAGGACAGGGGAGAACTGAAGCTTTCTTT

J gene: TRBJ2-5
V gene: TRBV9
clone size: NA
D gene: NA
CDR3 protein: CASSVDVRRSGGTAETQYF
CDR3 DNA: TGTGCCAGCAGCGTAGATGTCAGGAGATCTGGGGGGACAGCAGAGACCCAGTACTTC

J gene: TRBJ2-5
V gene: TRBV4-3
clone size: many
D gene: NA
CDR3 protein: CASSQAIRPGQIQETQYF
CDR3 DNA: TGCGCCAGCAGCCAAGCCATCCGACCGGGACAAATCCAAGAGACCCAGTACTTC

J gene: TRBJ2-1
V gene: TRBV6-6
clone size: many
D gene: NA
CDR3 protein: CASSYRGQEQFF
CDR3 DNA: TGTGCCAGCAGTTACAGGGGTCAGGAGCAGTTCTTC

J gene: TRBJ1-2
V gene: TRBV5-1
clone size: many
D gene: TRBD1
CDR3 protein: CASSLNPDRGPNYGYTF
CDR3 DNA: TGCGCCAGCAGCTTAAATCCTGACAGGGGGCCTAACTATGGCTACACCTTC

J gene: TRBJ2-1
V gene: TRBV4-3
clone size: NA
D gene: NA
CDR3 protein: CASSQERGTGKYNEQFF
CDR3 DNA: TGCGCCAGCAGCCAAGAAAGGGGGACCGGGAAATACAATGAGCAGTTCTTC

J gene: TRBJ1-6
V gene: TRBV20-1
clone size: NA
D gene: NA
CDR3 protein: CSARTGLGNSPLHF
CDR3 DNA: TGCAGTGCTAGAACAGGGCTGGGGAATTCACCCCTCCACTTT

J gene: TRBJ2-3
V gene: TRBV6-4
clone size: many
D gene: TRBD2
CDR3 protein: CASSGTSGGTDTQYF
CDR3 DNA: TGTGCCAGCAGTGGGACTAGCGGGGGCACAGATACGCAGTATTTT

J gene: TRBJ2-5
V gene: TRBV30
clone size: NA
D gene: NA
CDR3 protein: CAWETQVGAQYF
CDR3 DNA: TGTGCCTGGGAGACCCAAGTGGGGGCCCAGTACTTC

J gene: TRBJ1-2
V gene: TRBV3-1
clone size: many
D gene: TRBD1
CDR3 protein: CASSLRDRGRLKGYTF
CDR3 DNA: TGTGCCAGCAGCCTCCGGGACAGGGGGCGCCTGAAGGGCTACACCTTC

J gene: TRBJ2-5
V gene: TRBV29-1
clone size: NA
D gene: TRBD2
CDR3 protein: CSAAGGQRGETQYF
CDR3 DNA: TGCAGCGCCGCGGGGGGCCAGCGGGGAGAGACCCAGTACTTC

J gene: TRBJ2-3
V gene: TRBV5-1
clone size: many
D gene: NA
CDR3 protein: CASSFELADTQYF
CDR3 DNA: TGCGCCAGCAGCTTTGAACTAGCAGATACGCAGTATTTT

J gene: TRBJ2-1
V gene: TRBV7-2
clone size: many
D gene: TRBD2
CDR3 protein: CASSHLGGVKVGQFF
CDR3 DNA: TGTGCCAGCAGCCATCTTGGGGGGGTGAAAGTCGGGCAGTTCTTC